A single sample gave rise to the 26 T cell receptor beta chains below, sequenced in a study of PD-L1 blockade in urothelial cancer. Time point in this sample: pretreatment peripheral blood. Here immunoSEQ multiplex PCR was the method, and the copy in TCRdb shows in-frame clones only, minus some. The sample lists 40,000 to 60,000 clones, 79% occurring once. This material consisted of PBMCs, taken around atezolizumab (anti-PD-L1) treatment. All receptors come from a man between 70 and 80 years old with urothelial cancer.

The chain links TRBV7-2 to TRBJ2-7; D perhaps matches TRBD2 (7 bases). V shed 5 bases and J shed 4 bases, with 18 bases lying between them. The CDR3 is 15 amino acids. CDR1 and CDR2 (germline): SGHTA, FQGNSA. CDR3 amino acids: CASSPRAGAPYEQYF. The DNA of the CDR3 is TGTGCCAGCAGCCCCCGGGCGGGGGCCCCTTACGAGCAGTACTTC.

This sequence joins TRBV5-1 and TRBJ2-5, with 9 bases lining up with TRBD1. V shed 2 bases, J shed 5 bases, and the junction held 7 bases outside the gene matches. The CDR3 totals 15 residues. Germline CDR1 reads SGHRS; CDR2 reads YFSETQ. DNA for the CDR3: TGCGCCAGCAGCTTATGGGGACAGGGTTTGGAGACCCAGTACTTC. It encodes CASSLWGQGLETQYF. The whole variable domain, filled in from reference TRBV5-1 and TRBJ2-5, reads KAGVTQTPRYLIKTRGQQVTLSCSPISGHRSVSWYQQTPGQGLQFLFEYFSETQRNKGNFPGRFSGRQFSNSRSEMNVSTLELGDSALYLCASSLWGQGLETQYFGPGTRLLVL.

This clone was recorded only once. The rearrangement links TRBV5-6 to TRBJ2-7; no clear D gene. The V and J ends lost 0 bases and 5 bases respectively, with 15 bases between them. This CDR3 contains 15 residues. CDR1 and CDR2 (germline): SGHDT, YYEEEE. The CDR3 nucleotides are TGTGCCAGCAGCTTGGCCGAATTCTTGGGCGACGAGCAGTACTTC. As protein: CASSLAEFLGDEQYF. The whole variable domain, filled in from reference TRBV5-6 and TRBJ2-7, reads DAGVTQSPTHLIKTRGQQVTLRCSPKSGHDTVSWYQQALGQGPQFIFQYYEEEERQRGNFPDRFSGHQFPNYSSELNVNALLLGDSALYLCASSLAEFLGDEQYFGPGTRLTVT.

The chain uses TRBV14 and TRBJ2-5, with D possibly being TRBD1 (6 bases). Germline CDR1 is SGHDN and CDR2 is FVKESK. Trimming removed 4 bases at V and 5 bases at J, with 14 bases between. The CDR3 sequence is 14 residues long. For the CDR3, the DNA is TGTGCCAGCAGCCGCCGGACAGCCGCGGAGACCCAGTACTTC. It specifies CASSRRTAAETQYF.

The V and J genes are TRBV10-3 and TRBJ2-5; a possible D gene is TRBD1 (6 bases). The CDR3 covers 19 residues. Trimming removed 3 bases at V and 1 base at J, with 24 bases between. The germline V gene has CDR1 ENHRY and CDR2 SYGVKD. The CDR3 loop is CAISDSGPAQGSVQETQYF. CDR3 in DNA: TGTGCCATCAGTGACTCCGGGCCAGCGCAGGGGTCCGTCCAAGAGACCCAGTACTTC.

The CDR3 DNA is TGTGCCAGCAGTTACCGCGACGAGCAGTACTTC. It encodes CASSYRDEQYF. The V gene is TRBV6-5, the J gene TRBJ2-7, with no clear D. CDR3 length: 11 residues. Germline CDR1 reads MNHEY; CDR2 reads SVGAGI. V dropped 2 bases and J dropped 5 bases, with 4 bases sitting between them.

The chain couples TRBV29-1 to TRBJ2-7, with D perhaps TRBD2 (6 bases). This CDR3 spans 13 amino acids. Germline CDR1 reads SQVTM; CDR2 reads ANQGSEA. V was cut by 7 bases and J by 0 bases, with 13 bases left in between. The CDR3 loop is CSARDWGSYEQYF. CDR3 DNA: TGCAGCGCCCGGGACTGGGGCTCCTACGAGCAGTACTTC.

This rearrangement joins TRBV18 to TRBJ2-1, with a possible D match to TRBD2 (5 bases). The germline V and J ends were trimmed by 4 bases and 8 bases, with 18 bases remaining between them. This CDR3 has 15 amino acids. Germline loops: CDR1 KGHSH, CDR2 LQKENI. For the CDR3, the DNA is TGTGCCAGCTCACGAGAAAGACTATCCCAGGATGAGCAGTTCTTC. Translation gives CASSRERLSQDEQFF.

This chain joins TRBV6-5 and TRBJ1-5; weak D call: TRBD1 (6 bases). CDR1 and CDR2 (germline): MNHEY, SVGAGI. The V end lost 2 bases, the J end lost 2 bases, and 10 bases lay between the germline ends. The CDR3 consists of 15 residues. CDR3 DNA sequence: TGTGCCAGCAGTTACCTTTCAGGGGGCAATCAGCCCCAGCATTTT. Translation: CASSYLSGGNQPQHF.

This clone was counted only a few times. The genes are TRBV11-2 and TRBJ2-7; D is ambiguous. Trimming shortened V by 4 bases and J by 2 bases, and 6 bases separated the two germline ends. The CDR3 contains 12 residues. Germline CDR1 SGHAT, CDR2 FQNNGV. CDR3 protein: CASSWQTYEQYF. CDR3 sequence (DNA): TGTGCCAGCAGCTGGCAAACCTACGAGCAGTACTTC.

The chain carries TRBV11-2 and TRBJ1-1; possible D gene TRBD1, 5 bases. CDR1 and CDR2 (germline): SGHAT, FQNNGV. This CDR3 is built from 13 residues. V was cut by 8 bases and J by 1 base, with 11 bases left in between. In DNA form, the CDR3 reads TGTGCCAGCGGGCAGGGATCGAACACTGAAGCTTTCTTT. It is translated as CASGQGSNTEAFF.

The V gene is TRBV7-2, the J gene TRBJ1-1; 7 bases are shared with TRBD1. CDR1 is SGHTA, CDR2 FQGNSA, per germline. CDR3 length: 14 residues. Losses at the gene ends were 3 bases for V and 1 base for J; bases not matched to a gene: 2. The CDR3 sequence is CASSLDRWNTEAFF. The CDR3 DNA reads as TGTGCCAGCAGCTTGGACAGGTGGAACACTGAAGCTTTCTTT.

The V gene is TRBV7-2, the J gene TRBJ2-3, with D unresolved. CDR1 and CDR2 from the germline V gene are SGHTA and FQGNSA. The CDR3 spans 15 residues. The germline V and J ends were trimmed by 2 bases and 5 bases, with 14 bases remaining between them. The CDR3, as DNA: TGTGCCAGCAGCTTAAACGTTGCGAAACTAGATACGCAGTATTTT. It specifies CASSLNVAKLDTQYF.

The rearrangement uses TRBV18 and TRBJ2-7; 11 bases match TRBD2. The V gene end was trimmed by 2 bases and the J gene end by 0 bases; junction bases not matched to a gene: 3. Germline CDR1 and CDR2: KGHSH and LQKENI. This CDR3 region has 16 residues. The CDR3: CASSPSGTSGSYEQYF. The CDR3 nucleotides are TGTGCCAGCTCACCATCCGGGACTAGCGGCTCCTACGAGCAGTACTTC. The full variable domain, completed using reference TRBV18 and TRBJ2-7, is NAGVMQNPRHLVRRRGQEARLRCSPMKGHSHVYWYRQLPEEGLKFMVYLQKENIIDESGMPKERFSAEFPKEGPSILRIQQVVRGDSAAYFCASSPSGTSGSYEQYFGPGTRLTVT.

This clone has a handful of counts. This rearrangement joins TRBV27 to TRBJ2-7; TRBD2 aligns across 8 bases. CDR3 length equals 15 residues. J lost 6 bases, V lost 3 bases, and 10 bases had no gene match. Looked up from germline, CDR1 is MNHEY and CDR2 is SMNVEV (reference sequence). CDR3 DNA: TGTGCCAGCAGTTTTTCAGGACTAGCTAGTACCGAGCAGTACTTC. This gives the protein CASSFSGLASTEQYF.

The chain is built from TRBV4-2 and TRBJ2-1; no clear D. V was clipped by 4 bases and J by 4 bases, with 14 bases between them. The CDR3 is made up of 15 amino acids. From germline, CDR1 is LGHNA and CDR2 YNFKEQ. The CDR3 coding sequence is TGTGCCAGCAGCCTCGTCCTGGCGGTGTACAATGAGCAGTTCTTC. This gives the protein CASSLVLAVYNEQFF.

The chain uses TRBV30 and TRBJ2-1; 7 positions match TRBD2. The length of the CDR3 is 16 residues. The trim removed 0 bases at V and 8 bases at J, leaving 13 bases unmatched. Germline CDR1 GTSNPN, CDR2 SVGIG (reference sequence). The CDR3 DNA follows: TGTGCCTGGAGTGTACTAGATAGCGGGTCCGTCCATGAGCAGTTCTTC. Translation gives CAWSVLDSGSVHEQFF.

A few counts support this clone. V and J are TRBV7-6 and TRBJ2-3; 13 bases map to TRBD2. The CDR3 contains 16 residues. The germline V gene has CDR1 SGHVS and CDR2 FNYEAQ. The V and J ends lost 5 bases and 0 bases, in that order; junction bases with no gene match: 2. For the CDR3, the DNA is TGTGCCAGCAGCCCACTAGCGGGAGGGAGCACAGATACGCAGTATTTT. This gives the protein CASSPLAGGSTDTQYF. Drawing the rest from reference TRBV7-6 and TRBJ2-3, the complete variable domain is GAGVSQSPRYKVTKRGQDVALRCDPISGHVSLYWYRQALGQGPEFLTYFNYEAQQDKSGLPNDRFSAERPEGSISTLTIQRTEQRDSAMYRCASSPLAGGSTDTQYFGPGTRLTVL.

This chain uses TRBV29-1 with TRBJ2-3, with TRBD2 matching 13 bases. The CDR3 totals 15 residues. Trimming removed 5 bases from V and 2 bases from J; junction bases left unmatched: 4. Germline CDR1 reads SQVTM; CDR2 reads ANQGSEA. In nucleotides, the CDR3 is TGCAGCGTTCGAACTAGCGGGAGGGACACAGATACGCAGTATTTT. Translated, it gives CSVRTSGRDTDTQYF.

The chain employs TRBV5-1 and TRBJ2-7; 9 nucleotides line up with TRBD2. Germline lookup yields CDR1 SGHRS and CDR2 YFSETQ. The length of the CDR3 is 16 residues. The ends lost 3 bases at V and 2 bases at J; junction bases unmatched: 9. CDR3 amino acids: CASSSNSGSEAYEQYF. The CDR3, as DNA: TGCGCCAGCAGCTCAAATAGCGGGAGTGAAGCCTACGAGCAGTACTTC.

This clone has ten or more counts. The J gene is TRBJ1-1, the V gene TRBV28, with 8 bases aligning to TRBD1. The CDR3 contains 14 residues. V trimming: 7 bases; J trimming: 6 bases; junction bases outside the gene matches: 10. The V gene's germline CDR1 is MDHEN and CDR2 SYDVKM. CDR3 bases: TGTGCCAGCAATGCGGACAGGGTGGTCGCTGAAGCTTTCTTT. Translating it yields CASNADRVVAEAFF.

This clone came up a few times. The chain couples TRBV9 to TRBJ2-7; TRBD2 agrees at 8 bases. Per the germline V gene, CDR1 is SGDLS and CDR2 is YYNGEE. The CDR3 loop spans 16 amino acids. J gave up 2 bases and V 0 bases, and 7 bases lay outside the gene matches. In nucleotides, the CDR3 is TGTGCCAGCAGCGTAGCGTCCGCGGGAGGCACCTACGAGCAGTACTTC. Its protein product is CASSVASAGGTYEQYF.

The chain is built from TRBV2 and TRBJ1-3, with a weak D call TRBD1 (5 bases). There are 16 residues in the CDR3. Germline lookup yields CDR1 SNHLY and CDR2 FYNNEI. V was cut by 8 bases and J by 0 bases, with 17 bases left in between. The CDR3 here is CASGGVQPSSGNTIYF. CDR3 DNA: TGTGCCAGCGGGGGGGTACAGCCGAGCTCTGGAAACACCATATATTTT.

In its sample, this clone was seen once. The chain is built from TRBV6-4 and TRBJ1-1, with a tentative D call TRBD1 (6 bases). This CDR3 region has 13 residues. The germline CDR1 and CDR2 sequences are MRHNA and SNTAGT. Trimming took 7 bases from V and 4 from J, leaving 13 bases between them. CDR3 residues: CASKKGDGTEAFF. As DNA, the CDR3 is TGTGCCAGCAAAAAGGGGGATGGCACTGAAGCTTTCTTT.

This chain connects TRBV29-1 to TRBJ2-2, with D maybe TRBD1 (5 bases). This CDR3 comprises 14 residues. Germline values: CDR1 SQVTM, CDR2 ANQGSEA. V was shortened by 5 bases and J by 0 bases, with 10 bases between the two germline ends. CDR3 sequence (DNA): TGCAGCGTTCTCCCCAGGGCGAACACCGGGGAGCTGTTTTTT. Translating it yields CSVLPRANTGELFF.

The rearrangement joins TRBV10-2 to TRBJ2-7; D is unclear. The CDR3 length is 14 residues. Germline V gene sequence: CDR1 WSHSY, CDR2 SAAADI. With 4 bases removed from V and 6 bases from J, the gap between germline ends came to 16 bases. The CDR3 is CASSVLRSGSEQYF. The DNA of the CDR3 is TGCGCCAGCAGTGTGCTAAGGAGTGGATCCGAGCAGTACTTC.